Shown below are 15 T cell receptor beta chains from a single sample sequenced in a study of blood T cells in healthy people across ages (dated by TCRdb to the mid-2010s). The method behind the library was 5' RACE. Sequencing used an Illumina HiSeq 2500. A second PCR of about 6 to 11 cycles was run with a J-beta primer mix and a sample-barcoded 5' primer. TCRdb reran the public reads through fastp at Q25 and MiXCR, keeping productive beta chains. Duplicate CDR3 protein sequences are folded into a single record with the most common DNA and genes. In this sample the table shows about 1.6 million distinct CDR3 sequences, around 36% of which occur a single time. Around 10% of the sample is in the top ten clones. Source material: blood. The source of these receptors is a woman aged 25 to 39 in good health.

The chain combines TRBV3-1 with TRBJ2-4; TRBD2 matches at 8 bases. The end of the DNA fits TRBJ2-7 better, so the J call may be wrong. Germline CDR1 LGHDT, CDR2 YNNKEL (reference sequence). This CDR3 has 14 amino acids. CDR3 in DNA: TGTGCCAGCAGCGCCTCGGGGGGGGCCAACGAGCAGTACTTC. Encoded protein: CASSASGGANEQYF.

This chain uses TRBV7-9 with TRBJ1-4, with D possibly matching TRBD1 (5 bases). V lost 3 bases and J 5 bases, leaving 16 bases between the germline ends. The CDR3 sequence is 16 residues long. In germline, CDR1 is SEHNR, CDR2 FQNEAQ (reference sequence). In nucleotides, the CDR3 is TGTGCCAGCAGCTTCAGGACTAGCGGACACAATGAAAAACTGTTTTTT. Translated: CASSFRTSGHNEKLFF. The variable domain in full, with the rest retrieved from reference TRBV7-9 and TRBJ1-4, is DTGVSQNPRHKITKRGQNVTFRCDPISEHNRLYWYRQTLGQGPEFLTYFQNEAQLEKSRLLSDRFSAERPKGSFSTLEIQRTEQGDSAMYLCASSFRTSGHNEKLFFGSGTQLSVL.

The chain carries TRBV28 and TRBJ2-1; 10 positions match TRBD2. The CDR3 extends over 16 amino acids. The V and J ends lost 6 bases and 7 bases, in that order; junction bases with no gene match: 12. CDR1 MDHEN and CDR2 SYDVKM come from the germline V gene. The CDR3 here is CASSSYASSGSNEQFF. The CDR3 DNA follows: TGTGCCAGCAGCTCTTACGCCTCTAGCGGGAGTAATGAGCAGTTCTTC.

This clonotype was detected a few times. CDR3 nucleotides: TGTGCCAGCAGCCTCCAGGGGGCGGGTAATTCACCCCTCCACTTT. Translating it yields CASSLQGAGNSPLHF. This chain links TRBV12-3 or TRBV12-4 with TRBJ1-6; TRBD1 aligns across 8 bases. The V gene end was trimmed by 6 bases and the J gene end by 6 bases; junction bases not matched to a gene: 7. The CDR3 loop spans 15 amino acids.

V gene TRBV20-1 combines with J gene TRBJ2-5, with a possible D match to TRBD1 (5 bases). Germline V gene sequence: CDR1 DFQATT, CDR2 SNEGSKA (reference sequence). CDR3 size: 17 residues. V was clipped by 3 bases and J by 3 bases, with 23 bases between them. The CDR3, as DNA: TGCAGTGCTAGCAGTCGGCCTAAGGGGCGCTTTGAAGAGACCCAGTACTTC. It translates to CSASSRPKGRFEETQYF.

This chain joins TRBV28 and TRBJ1-1; D not certain. V lost 1 base to trimming and J lost 8 bases, with 11 bases between them. CDR1 and CDR2 (germline): MDHEN, SYDVKM. CDR3 length equals 13 residues. This CDR3 reads CASSLSLQAEAFF. CDR3 in DNA: TGTGCCAGCAGTTTATCGTTGCAGGCAGAAGCTTTCTTT.

The rearrangement joins TRBV21-1 to TRBJ2-5; whether TRBD1, the table's D call, matches the DNA was not checked. The J call is doubtful: the DNA matches TRBJ2-7 better. TRBV21-1 is described as a pseudogene. The CDR3 is 18 amino acids. In nucleotides, the CDR3 is TGTGCCAGCAGCAAAGGAGGATGTGGGGGGGGTGTATTATACGAGCAGTACTTC. As protein: CASSKGGCGGGVLYEQYF.

V is TRBV2 and J is TRBJ2-5, with 11 bases matching TRBD2. The length of the CDR3 is 16 residues. V lost 4 bases, J lost 2 bases, and 6 bases stayed unmatched. CDR1 SNHLY and CDR2 FYNNEI come from the germline V gene. DNA of the CDR3: TGTGCCAGCAGTGGGGGGCTAGCGGGGGGTCAAGAGACCCAGTACTTC. Amino acids: CASSGGLAGGQETQYF.

The rearrangement uses TRBV20-1 and TRBJ1-2; TRBD1 is a possible D gene (5 bases). Germline CDR1 and CDR2: DFQATT and SNEGSKA (reference sequence). V lost 5 bases, J lost 2 bases, and 12 bases lay in between. The CDR3 runs 13 residues. The CDR3 DNA sequence: TGCAGTGCTGGCCCGGACAAGAACTATGGCTACACCTTC. Translation: CSAGPDKNYGYTF.

Remarks on this clonotype: Germline is not matched at one junction end, which may reflect a read error. This chain joins TRBV5-6 and TRBJ1-2; a possible D gene is TRBD1 (5 bases). Germline V gene lookup returns CDR1 SGHDT and CDR2 YYEEEE. The CDR3 consists of 15 residues. CDR3 sequence reads: CVSQDVSLGAYGYTF. The DNA of the CDR3 is TGTGTCAGCCAAGACGTATCTCTAGGGGCCTATGGCTACACCTTC.

The chain is built from TRBV12-3 or TRBV12-4 and TRBJ1-1, with 7 bases aligning to TRBD1. Trimming took 6 bases from V and 1 from J; bases not matched to a gene: 5. There are 14 residues in the CDR3. As DNA, the CDR3 is TGTGCCAGCAGGAGTAGGACAGGGAACACTGAAGCTTTCTTT. Translation: CASRSRTGNTEAFF.

This clonotype was detected a few times. The chain combines TRBV7-2 with TRBJ2-2; weak D call: TRBD2 (6 bases). CDR3 length: 15 amino acids. Germline loops: CDR1 SGHTA, CDR2 FQGNSA. V was cut by 5 bases and J by 2 bases, with 12 bases left in between. CDR3 sequence: CASSTEGTNTGELFF. The CDR3 region has the DNA TGTGCCAGCAGCACGGAGGGGACCAACACCGGGGAGCTGTTTTTT.

J is TRBJ2-5 and V is TRBV11-2; tentatively, D is TRBD1 or TRBD2 (5 bases each). The CDR3 totals 15 residues. Per the germline V gene, CDR1 is SGHAT and CDR2 is FQNNGV. Trimming took 4 bases from V and 5 from J, leaving 17 bases between them. The CDR3 here is CASSSRDGEMETQYF. The CDR3 bases are TGTGCCAGCAGCTCCCGGGACGGAGAAATGGAGACCCAGTACTTC.

In its sample, this clonotype was seen many times. CDR3 sequence (DNA): TGTGCCAGCAGTATGAAGGGCGGCGAGCAGTACTTC. It encodes CASSMKGGEQYF. The genes are TRBV6-6 and TRBJ2-7, with unresolved D. The germline V gene has CDR1 MNHNY and CDR2 SVGAGI (reference sequence). V was clipped by 5 bases and J by 6 bases, with 11 bases between them. The CDR3 totals 12 residues.

V usage is TRBV5-1 and J usage is TRBJ2-3, with D perhaps given as TRBD1 or TRBD2 (5 bases each). This CDR3 region has 15 residues. Trimming cost V 1 base and J 0 bases, with 9 bases left between them. In germline, CDR1 is SGHRS, CDR2 YFSETQ. The CDR3 is CASSLPGPSTDTQYF. The CDR3 DNA reads as TGCGCCAGCAGCTTGCCGGGGCCCAGCACAGATACGCAGTATTTT.